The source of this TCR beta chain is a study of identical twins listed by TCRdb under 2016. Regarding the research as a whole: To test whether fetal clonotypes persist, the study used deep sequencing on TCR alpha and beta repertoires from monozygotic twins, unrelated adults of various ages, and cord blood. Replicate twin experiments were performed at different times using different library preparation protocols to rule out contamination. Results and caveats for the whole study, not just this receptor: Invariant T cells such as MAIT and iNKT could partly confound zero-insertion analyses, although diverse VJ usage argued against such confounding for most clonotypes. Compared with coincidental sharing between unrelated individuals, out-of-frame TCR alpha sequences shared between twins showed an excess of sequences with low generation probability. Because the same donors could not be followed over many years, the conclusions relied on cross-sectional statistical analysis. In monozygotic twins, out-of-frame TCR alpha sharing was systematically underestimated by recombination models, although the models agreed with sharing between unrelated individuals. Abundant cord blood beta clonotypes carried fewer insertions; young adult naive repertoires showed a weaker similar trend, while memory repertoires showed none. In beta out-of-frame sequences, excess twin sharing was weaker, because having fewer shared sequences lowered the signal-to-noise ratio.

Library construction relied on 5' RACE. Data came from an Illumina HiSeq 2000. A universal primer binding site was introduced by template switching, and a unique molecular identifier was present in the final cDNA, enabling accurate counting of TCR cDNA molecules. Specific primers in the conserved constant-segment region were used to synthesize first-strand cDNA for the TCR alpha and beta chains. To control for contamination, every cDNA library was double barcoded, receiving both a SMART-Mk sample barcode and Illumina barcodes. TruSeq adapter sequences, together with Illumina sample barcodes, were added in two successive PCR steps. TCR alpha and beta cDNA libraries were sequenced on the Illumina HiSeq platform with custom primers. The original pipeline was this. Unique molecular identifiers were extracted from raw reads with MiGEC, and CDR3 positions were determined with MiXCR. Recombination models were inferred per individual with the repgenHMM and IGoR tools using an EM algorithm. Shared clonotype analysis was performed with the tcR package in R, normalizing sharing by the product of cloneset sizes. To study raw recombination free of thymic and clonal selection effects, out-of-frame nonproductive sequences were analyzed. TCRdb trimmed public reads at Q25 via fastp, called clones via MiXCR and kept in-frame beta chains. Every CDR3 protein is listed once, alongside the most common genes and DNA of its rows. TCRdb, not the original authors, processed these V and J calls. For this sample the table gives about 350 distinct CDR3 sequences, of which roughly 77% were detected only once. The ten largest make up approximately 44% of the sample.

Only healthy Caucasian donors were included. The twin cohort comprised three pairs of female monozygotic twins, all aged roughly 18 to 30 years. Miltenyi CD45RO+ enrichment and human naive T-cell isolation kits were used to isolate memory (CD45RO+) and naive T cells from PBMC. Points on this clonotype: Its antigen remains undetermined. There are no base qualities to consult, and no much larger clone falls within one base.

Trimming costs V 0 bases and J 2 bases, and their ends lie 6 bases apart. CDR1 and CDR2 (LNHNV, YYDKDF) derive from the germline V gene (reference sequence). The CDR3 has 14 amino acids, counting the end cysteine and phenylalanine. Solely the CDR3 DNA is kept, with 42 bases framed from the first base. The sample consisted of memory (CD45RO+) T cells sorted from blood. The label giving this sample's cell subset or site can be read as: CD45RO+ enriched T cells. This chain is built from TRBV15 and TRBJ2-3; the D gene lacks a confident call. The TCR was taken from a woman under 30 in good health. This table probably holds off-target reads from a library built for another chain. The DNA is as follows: TGTGCCACCAGCAGAGAGGGCTACACAGATACGCAGTATTTT. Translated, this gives CATSREGYTDTQYF.